The 10 T cell receptor beta chains reported below all come from one sample, sequenced in a study of cytomegalovirus exposure and HLA in healthy donors. PCR involved 60 Vbeta and 13 Jbeta primers. Profiling relied on immunoSEQ multiplex PCR, and the TCRdb table lists in-frame clones only, not all of them. The sample holds around 180,000 clones, more than 75% seen once. Specimen: PBMCs. The receptors derive from a woman aged 45-60 years in good health and CMV-seronegative.

This clone has only a few counts. The rearrangement links TRBV7-3 to TRBJ1-1, with no clear D. Per the germline V gene, CDR1 is SGHTA and CDR2 is FQGTGA. CDR3 length: 16 residues. Trimming stripped 0 bases from V and 4 bases from J, with 15 bases between. For the CDR3, the DNA is TGTGCCAGCAGCTTAACCGGGCCCACTCGGGGCACTGAAGCTTTCTTT. It is translated as CASSLTGPTRGTEAFF.

In DNA form, the CDR3 reads TGTGCCAGCAGCTTGCATAGCAATCAGCCCCAGCATTTT. Its protein is CASSLHSNQPQHF. The chain carries TRBV5-8 and TRBJ1-5; unclear D gene. Germline values: CDR1 SGHTS, CDR2 YDEGEE. V was shortened by 1 base and J by 0 bases, with 2 bases between the two germline ends. CDR3 length equals 13 residues.

The gene calls are TRBV27 and TRBJ1-5, with D perhaps matching TRBD1 (6 bases). The germline V gene has CDR1 MNHEY and CDR2 SMNVEV (reference sequence). CDR3 length: 15 amino acids. V lost 6 bases, J lost 3 bases, and 15 bases lay in between. The CDR3 is CASRRAGVDNQPQHF. The CDR3 DNA follows: TGTGCCAGCAGGAGGGCAGGGGTGGACAATCAGCCCCAGCATTTT.

V usage is TRBV6-7 and J usage is TRBJ2-3; TRBD2 might be the D (7 bases). TRBV6-7 is identified as an open reading frame with a role that is uncertain. V shed 4 bases and J shed 5 bases, with 31 bases lying between them. The CDR3 consists of 20 residues. CDR3 DNA: TGTGCCAGCAGTTGCAGACAACCCTCGAGGGGGGAGGGCGTTGGAGATACGCAGTATTTT. Its translation: CASSCRQPSRGEGVGDTQYF.

The V and J genes are TRBV4-3 and TRBJ2-1; D might be TRBD1 (6 bases). The CDR3 consists of 18 residues. V lost 0 bases to trimming and J lost 2 bases, with 17 bases between them. The germline CDR1 and CDR2 sequences are LGHNA and YSLEER. The CDR3 DNA reads TGCGCCAGCAGCCAAGATACCATCCAGGGGTCCCCCTACAATGAGCAGTTCTTC. Translation gives CASSQDTIQGSPYNEQFF.

In nucleotides, the CDR3 is TGTGCCAGCAGTTTGAGGAAAGATACGCAGTATTTT. Translation gives CASSLRKDTQYF. The chain joins TRBV28 to TRBJ2-3; no definite D call. CDR1 is MDHEN, CDR2 SYDVKM, per germline. The CDR3 is 12 residues long. V lost 3 bases to trimming and J lost 5 bases, with 6 bases between them.

This clone was seen a handful of times. The V and J genes are TRBV2 and TRBJ1-1; D ambiguous. The V and J ends lost 4 bases and 4 bases respectively, with 7 bases between them. The CDR3 covers 12 residues. Looked up from germline, CDR1 is SNHLY and CDR2 is FYNNEI. For the CDR3, the DNA is TGTGCCAGCAGTGGAGGTTTCACTGAAGCTTTCTTT. Encoded protein: CASSGGFTEAFF.

This rearrangement joins TRBV6-6 to TRBJ2-5, with TRBD1 matching over 7 bases. The J call may be incorrect, as the DNA end agrees better with TRBJ2-7. The CDR3 is made up of 14 amino acids. Germline loops: CDR1 MNHNY, CDR2 SVGAGI (reference sequence). Here the CDR3 DNA reads TGTGCCAGCAGGTCCTCGGGACAGTCCTACGAGCAGTACTTC. This translates into CASRSSGQSYEQYF.

The chain uses TRBV4-3 and TRBJ1-1; no clear D gene. The germline V gene encodes CDR1 LGHNA and CDR2 YSLEER. Trimming removed 3 bases from V and 2 bases from J, with 4 bases in between. The CDR3 length is 12 residues. CDR3 region: CASSHKNTEAFF. The DNA for the CDR3 is TGCGCCAGCAGCCACAAAAACACTGAAGCTTTCTTT.

The sample holds one count of this clone. The chain employs TRBV4-3 and TRBJ1-1; D is perhaps TRBD1 (6 bases). The V and J ends lost 0 bases and 7 bases respectively, with 15 bases between them. CDR1 and CDR2 (germline): LGHNA, YSLEER. The CDR3 is 15 residues long. CDR3 loop: CASSQEGGATFEAFF. In nucleotides, the CDR3 is TGCGCCAGCAGCCAAGAGGGGGGGGCTACCTTTGAAGCTTTCTTT.